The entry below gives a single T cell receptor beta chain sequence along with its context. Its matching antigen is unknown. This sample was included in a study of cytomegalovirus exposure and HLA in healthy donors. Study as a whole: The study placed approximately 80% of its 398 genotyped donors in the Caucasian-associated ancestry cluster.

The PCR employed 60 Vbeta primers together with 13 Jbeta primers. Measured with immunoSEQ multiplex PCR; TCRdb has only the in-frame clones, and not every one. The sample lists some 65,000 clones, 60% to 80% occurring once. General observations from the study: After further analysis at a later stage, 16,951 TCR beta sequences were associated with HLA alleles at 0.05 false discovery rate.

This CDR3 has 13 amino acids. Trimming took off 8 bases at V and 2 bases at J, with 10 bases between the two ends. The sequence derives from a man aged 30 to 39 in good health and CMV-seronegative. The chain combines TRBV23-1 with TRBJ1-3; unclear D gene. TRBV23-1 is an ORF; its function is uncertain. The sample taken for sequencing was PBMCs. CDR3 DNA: TGCGCCAGCTCGACGGGGACTGGAAACACCATATATTTT. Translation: CASSTGTGNTIYF.